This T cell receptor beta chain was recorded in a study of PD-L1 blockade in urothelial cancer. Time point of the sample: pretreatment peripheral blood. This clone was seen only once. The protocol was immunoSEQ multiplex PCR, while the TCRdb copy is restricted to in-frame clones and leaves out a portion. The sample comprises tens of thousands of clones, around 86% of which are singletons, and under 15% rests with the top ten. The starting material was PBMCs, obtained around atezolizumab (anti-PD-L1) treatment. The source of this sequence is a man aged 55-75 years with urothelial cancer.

This chain's CDR3 is CATRSDSTPDTQYF. The CDR3 DNA is TGTGCCACCAGGTCGGACAGTACTCCAGATACGCAGTATTTT. The chain joins TRBV15 to TRBJ2-3; D possibly corresponds to TRBD1 (6 bases). CDR1 LNHNV and CDR2 YYDKDF come from the germline V gene (reference sequence). Trimming took 6 bases from V and 4 from J, leaving 14 bases between them. The CDR3 is made up of 14 amino acids.